These 6 T cell receptor beta chains came from one sample sequenced in a study of shared clonotypes between healthy human individuals. Repertoires were generated with immunoSEQ multiplex PCR, while TCRdb's copy carries only in-frame clones and drops some. The table lists some 1,400,000 clones, more than 95% of them singletons. The sequencing input was naive CD4+ T cells sorted from blood. The subset was: CD45RA+ positively selected. These receptors were taken from a man aged 25 to 40 in good health.

The CDR3 nucleotides read TGTGCCAGCTCACCTCTAGCGGGGTACGAGCAGTACTTC. It codes for CASSPLAGYEQYF. The J gene is TRBJ2-7, the V gene TRBV18, with 9 bases that match TRBD2. V lost 3 bases and J lost 4; bases outside the gene matches: 1. The germline CDR1 and CDR2 sequences are KGHSH and LQKENI. The CDR3 totals 13 residues.

The rearrangement links TRBV4-1 to TRBJ1-5; D perhaps matches TRBD1 (5 bases). V dropped 5 bases and J dropped 2 bases, with 19 bases sitting between them. The length of the CDR3 is 17 residues. CDR1 MGHRA and CDR2 YSYEKL come from the germline V gene. The CDR3 nucleotides read TGCGCCAGCAGCTCATCGATCCAGGGTCGAGGCAATCAGCCCCAGCATTTT. As protein: CASSSSIQGRGNQPQHF.

The rearrangement joins TRBV9 to TRBJ2-5; D unclear. Germline V lookup: CDR1 SGDLS, CDR2 YYNGEE. V was clipped by 1 base and J by 2 bases, with 6 bases between them. The CDR3 length is 13 residues. CDR3 residues: CASSVLGQETQYF. CDR3 bases: TGTGCCAGCAGCGTACTAGGGCAAGAGACCCAGTACTTC.

The gene calls are TRBV29-1 and TRBJ2-7; 9 positions agree with TRBD1. Germline V gene data show CDR1 as SQVTM and CDR2 as ANQGSEA. The V gene end was trimmed by 6 bases and the J gene end by 3 bases; junction bases not matched to a gene: 6. The CDR3 is made up of 13 amino acids. The CDR3 here is CSVSGTGIYEQYF. CDR3 coding DNA: TGCAGCGTGTCCGGGACAGGGATCTACGAGCAGTACTTC.

The gene calls are TRBV7-2 and TRBJ2-5; TRBD2 is a possible D gene (6 bases). Germline V gene sequence: CDR1 SGHTA, CDR2 FQGNSA. This CDR3 has 15 amino acids. The ends were cut back, 4 bases at V and 2 bases at J, with 14 bases in the middle. CDR3 DNA sequence: TGTGCCAGCAGCTCAGAACGGGCGGGGCAAGAGACCCAGTACTTC. It specifies CASSSERAGQETQYF.

CDR3 sequence (DNA): TGTGCCAGCAGCAGGCGCGGCTTATCAGCGGGGGGAATTTACGAGCAGTACTTC. It translates to CASSRRGLSAGGIYEQYF. The V and J genes are TRBV11-2 and TRBJ2-7; 9 bases match TRBD2. The ends lost 5 bases at V and 4 bases at J; junction bases unmatched: 18. Looked up from germline, CDR1 is SGHAT and CDR2 is FQNNGV. CDR3 length: 18 amino acids.